Here is one TCR beta chain with its context. The data were obtained in a study of control samples from healthy donors and cancer patients. The table came from immunoSEQ multiplex PCR; TCRdb's copy has only in-frame clones and leaves some out. The sample consists of around 130,000 clones, 89% of them appearing once. Sequenced input: PBMCs. The TCR originated in a man aged 50-60 years with head and neck cancer.

CDR3 loop: CASSYRTAGANVLTF. CDR3 coding DNA: TGCGCCAGCAGCTACAGGACAGCCGGGGCCAACGTCCTGACTTTC. V is TRBV5-1 and J is TRBJ2-6; a weak D match, TRBD1 (6 bases). The CDR3 length is 15 residues. Germline-derived CDR1 and CDR2 are SGHRS and YFSETQ. V was trimmed by 3 bases and J by 4 bases, leaving 11 bases between them.